This T cell receptor (beta chain) is drawn from a study of blood T cell repertoires in COVID-19. Study context: Sites in the United States, Italy and Spain provided acute and convalescent COVID-19 samples. T cells, B-cell-depleted T cells, or PBMCs provided the cDNA or gDNA that served as material.

The CDR3 covers 13 residues. The germline V gene has CDR1 SGHTA and CDR2 FQGNSA. In the study's own analysis: Cell counts per sample came from amplifying reference gene primers. Sequenced by immunoSEQ multiplex PCR; TCRdb stores in-frame clones only, minus some. V, J and clone size are taken as reported in that table, and D and trimming were inferred from the DNA itself. The repertoire has about 270,000 clones, 81% of them found once; the top ten carry around 2.9%. The TCR comes from a woman aged 55-69 years with active or convalescent COVID-19. The chain combines TRBV7-2 with TRBJ2-5; 8 positions agree with TRBD2. The sample was peripheral blood. CDR3 in DNA: TGTGCAACCGGGCGGGGGGTCGAGGAGACCCAGTACTTC. The encoded protein is CATGRGVEETQYF.